This TCR beta chain derives from a study of CD8 T cells in ankylosing spondylitis. Points from the study as a whole: In peripheral blood, disease-linked CD8+ clones occurred at relatively low frequencies. Seemingly characteristic of ankylosing spondylitis blood was a TCR beta motif consisting of under 10 highly homologous variants. Past research had described some motif variants in reactive arthritis synovial fluid and blood. Reports say disease-linked clones showed up significantly more in matched ankylosing spondylitis synovial fluid.

Quantitative 5'-RACE with molecular barcodes generated TCR beta libraries. Via MiXCR, TCRdb re-called the 5' RACE reads, giving one row per CDR3 protein. Among about 540,000 distinct CDR3 sequences, roughly 13% were seen once, and the ten largest hold about 6.5%. Concerning this clonotype itself: Its antigen is still unknown.

The specimen sequenced was blood, either unsorted or a sorted T cell fraction (not recorded which). This clonotype originated in a male donor with ankylosing spondylitis.

The CDR3 region is CASSIPMNTEAFF. The CDR3 nucleotides read TGTGCCAGTAGTATACCCATGAACACTGAAGCTTTCTTT. The rearrangement joins TRBV19 to TRBJ1-1; no clear D gene. CDR3 size: 13 residues. V was shortened by 2 bases and J by 0 bases, with 4 bases between the two germline ends. Germline CDR1 reads LNHDA; CDR2 reads SQIVND (reference sequence).